A single sample is the source of the 21 T cell receptor beta chains below, sequenced in a study of cytomegalovirus exposure and HLA in healthy donors. A multiplex PCR was run with 60 Vbeta primers and 13 Jbeta primers. Sequencing was performed with immunoSEQ multiplex PCR; in TCRdb, only in-frame clones are kept and a portion is missing. Here the sample spans over 80,000 clones, 76% being singletons. Source material: PBMCs. These receptors were taken from a man aged 35-49 years in good health and CMV-seronegative.

The chain combines TRBV2 with TRBJ1-1, with D maybe TRBD1 (6 bases). Trimming took 6 bases from V and 2 from J, leaving 10 bases between them. The length of the CDR3 is 13 residues. Germline loops: CDR1 SNHLY, CDR2 FYNNEI. This CDR3 is CASRGGGNTEAFF. For the CDR3, the DNA is TGTGCCAGCAGGGGAGGGGGAAACACTGAAGCTTTCTTT. The full variable domain, its missing parts supplied by reference TRBV2 and TRBJ1-1, is EPEVTQTPSHQVTQMGQEVILRCVPISNHLYFYWYRQILGQKVEFLVSFYNNEISEKSEIFDDQFSVERPDGSNFTLKIRSTKLEDSAMYFCASRGGGNTEAFFGQGTRLTVV.

V and J are TRBV7-9 and TRBJ2-5; perhaps TRBD1 as D (6 bases). The DNA end lines up better with TRBJ2-7; the J call may be wrong. The V gene's germline CDR1 is SEHNR and CDR2 FQNEAQ (reference sequence). The CDR3 is made up of 14 amino acids. In nucleotides, the CDR3 is TGTGCCAGCAGCTCAGGGGTGTTTCATTACGAGCAGTACTTC. Translating gives CASSSGVFHYEQYF.

This clone showed up just once. The genes are TRBV6-1 and TRBJ1-2; 9 nucleotides match TRBD1. Germline V gene sequence: CDR1 MNHNS, CDR2 SASEGT. V dropped 4 bases and J dropped 7; count of bases not matched to a gene: 4. This CDR3 spans 13 amino acids. The CDR3 spells CASSARDRAGYTF. In DNA form, the CDR3 reads TGTGCCAGCAGTGCCCGGGACAGGGCTGGCTACACCTTC.

The chain links TRBV27 to TRBJ2-7; TRBD2 agrees at 8 bases. J gave up 4 bases and V 7 bases, and 9 bases lay outside the gene matches. The CDR3 is 14 residues long. The germline CDR1 and CDR2 sequences are MNHEY and SMNVEV (reference sequence). The CDR3 reads CASTFTGGAYEQYF. The DNA for the CDR3 is TGTGCCAGCACCTTCACCGGGGGGGCTTACGAGCAGTACTTC.

V gene TRBV28 combines with J gene TRBJ1-4; TRBD1 matches 8 bases. After removal of 2 bases from V and 2 bases from J, the junction contained 4 bases not matched to a gene. Germline CDR1 MDHEN, CDR2 SYDVKM. The CDR3 sequence is 16 residues long. The CDR3 DNA reads TGTGCCAGCAGTTTAGGCAGGGGGCATACTAATGAAAAACTGTTTTTT. This encodes CASSLGRGHTNEKLFF.

The chain links TRBV19 to TRBJ1-6, with 9 bases that match TRBD1. Germline V gene data show CDR1 as LNHDA and CDR2 as SQIVND (reference sequence). The CDR3 loop spans 15 amino acids. With V trimmed by 6 bases and J by 8 bases, 8 bases remained unmatched. This CDR3 is CASSSGQGGYSPLHF. The CDR3 bases are TGTGCCAGTAGCTCGGGACAGGGCGGGTATTCACCCCTCCACTTT. Variable domain in full (rest from reference TRBV19 and TRBJ1-6): DGGITQSPKYLFRKEGQNVTLSCEQNLNHDAMYWYRQDPGQGLRLIYYSQIVNDFQKGDIAEGYSVSREKKESFPLTVTSAQKNPTAFYLCASSSGQGGYSPLHFGNGTRLTVT.

The rearrangement uses TRBV23-1 and TRBJ1-5; 7 bases line up with TRBD1. TRBV23-1 is flagged as an ORF with uncertain function. V shed 7 bases, J shed 6 bases, and the junction held 18 bases outside the gene matches. The length of the CDR3 is 17 residues. The CDR3 spells CASNFASHRGKGQPQHF. CDR3 DNA: TGCGCCAGCAACTTCGCAAGTCACAGGGGAAAGGGTCAGCCCCAGCATTTT.

J is TRBJ1-6 and V is TRBV6-1; D remains unclear. Germline values: CDR1 MNHNS, CDR2 SASEGT. The CDR3 contains 14 residues. Trimming removed 4 bases from V and 7 bases from J, with 11 bases in between. The CDR3, as DNA: TGTGCCAGCAGTGCCTGGCAGGAAAATTCACCCCTCCACTTT. Translated, it gives CASSAWQENSPLHF.

The gene calls are TRBV7-2 and TRBJ1-4; tentatively, D is TRBD1 (5 bases). The germline V and J ends were trimmed by 3 bases and 5 bases, with 10 bases remaining between them. Germline V gene data show CDR1 as SGHTA and CDR2 as FQGNSA. This CDR3 contains 14 residues. DNA for the CDR3: TGTGCCAGCAGCTTGGACATCAGGAATGAAAAACTGTTTTTT. Its translation: CASSLDIRNEKLFF.

The V gene is TRBV4-3, the J gene TRBJ2-5; the D gene is possibly TRBD2 (6 bases). V shed 5 bases and J shed 0 bases, with 7 bases lying between them. Germline V CDR1 and CDR2: LGHNA, YSLEER. CDR3 size: 13 residues. CDR3 DNA: TGCGCCAGCAGCGGGGGGAACCAAGAGACCCAGTACTTC. As protein: CASSGGNQETQYF.

This rearrangement joins TRBV7-3 to TRBJ1-2, with TRBD1 identical over 7 bases. Germline values: CDR1 SGHTA, CDR2 FQGTGA. Trimming took 5 bases from V and 3 from J; bases not matched to a gene: 3. CDR3 length equals 13 residues. The CDR3 here is CASSPQGHYGYTF. The CDR3 bases are TGTGCCAGCAGCCCACAGGGGCACTATGGCTACACCTTC.

This chain uses TRBV5-1 with TRBJ2-7; 7 bases are shared with TRBD1. Trimming at V came to 4 bases and at J to 2 bases, leaving 6 bases not matched to a gene. The CDR3 contains 14 residues. Germline V lookup: CDR1 SGHRS, CDR2 YFSETQ. CDR3 region: CASSPGTAPYEQYF. CDR3 nucleotide sequence: TGCGCCAGCAGCCCTGGGACAGCCCCCTACGAGCAGTACTTC.

V gene TRBV4-3 combines with J gene TRBJ2-3, with D perhaps TRBD1 (6 bases). V lost 4 bases and J 2 bases, leaving 22 bases between the germline ends. The CDR3 sequence is 18 residues long. Germline V CDR1 and CDR2: LGHNA, YSLEER. The CDR3 is CASSRLLVAGASTDTQYF. CDR3 bases: TGCGCCAGCAGCCGCCTGTTGGTGGCAGGGGCTTCCACAGATACGCAGTATTTT.

The chain employs TRBV11-2 and TRBJ2-3; 12 bases align to TRBD2. CDR3 length: 15 amino acids. Germline loops: CDR1 SGHAT, CDR2 FQNNGV. V trimming: 7 bases; J trimming: 4 bases; junction bases outside the gene matches: 6. CDR3 nucleotide sequence: TGTGCCAGCAACTTCAGACTAGCGGGGGCAGATACGCAGTATTTT. Translated, it gives CASNFRLAGADTQYF.

This clone was counted a few times. This rearrangement joins TRBV5-5 to TRBJ1-3; the D is unclear. V lost 0 bases, J lost 0 bases, and 10 bases lay in between. The CDR3 has 16 amino acids. CDR1 is SGHKS, CDR2 YYEKEE, per germline (reference sequence). The CDR3 sequence: CASSLAQDFSGNTIYF. For the CDR3, the DNA is TGTGCCAGCAGCTTGGCTCAGGATTTCTCTGGAAACACCATATATTTT.

This clone has just a few counts. The DNA of the CDR3 is TGCGCCAGTAAAAATTCCGGGACAGTGGAAGAGACCCAGTACTTC. This gives the protein CASKNSGTVEETQYF. The V gene is TRBV5-1, the J gene TRBJ2-5; 7 nucleotides match TRBD1. With 8 bases clipped from V and 3 bases from J, the junction kept 13 bases outside the gene matches. Germline lookup yields CDR1 SGHRS and CDR2 YFSETQ. The CDR3 totals 15 residues. Filled out from reference TRBV5-1 and TRBJ2-5, the complete variable domain reads KAGVTQTPRYLIKTRGQQVTLSCSPISGHRSVSWYQQTPGQGLQFLFEYFSETQRNKGNFPGRFSGRQFSNSRSEMNVSTLELGDSALYLCASKNSGTVEETQYFGPGTRLLVL.

The chain links TRBV11-2 to TRBJ1-1; D remains ambiguous. V gave up 3 bases and J gave up 1 base, with 6 bases separating them. The CDR3 is 13 residues long. CDR1 is SGHAT and CDR2 is FQNNGV in the germline V gene. This chain's CDR3 is CASSFGWNTEAFF. The CDR3 DNA follows: TGTGCCAGCAGCTTTGGCTGGAACACTGAAGCTTTCTTT.

The CDR3 DNA is TGTGCCAGCAGGCGGGACAGGGGGCCAGATACGCAGTATTTT. Residues: CASRRDRGPDTQYF. V usage is TRBV5-4 and J usage is TRBJ2-3; TRBD1 matches 12 bases. Germline lookup yields CDR1 SGHNT and CDR2 YYREEE (reference sequence). The CDR3 runs 14 residues. The J segment lost 4 bases and the V segment lost 5 bases, leaving 2 bases of the junction unmatched.

This rearrangement joins TRBV30 to TRBJ2-3, with a possible D match to TRBD2 (6 bases). V was cut by 4 bases and J by 5 bases, with 16 bases left in between. Germline loops: CDR1 GTSNPN, CDR2 SVGIG (reference sequence). The CDR3 totals 14 residues. This CDR3 reads CAWTPGGAGDTQYF. The CDR3 bases are TGTGCCTGGACGCCCGGGGGAGCAGGAGATACGCAGTATTTT. The full variable domain, rest sourced from reference TRBV30 and TRBJ2-3, is SQTIHQWPATLVQPVGSPLSLECTVEGTSNPNLYWYRQAAGRGLQLLFYSVGIGQISSEVPQNLSASRPQDRQFILSSKKLLLSDSGFYLCAWTPGGAGDTQYFGPGTRLTVL.

The J gene is TRBJ1-6, the V gene TRBV6-5; tentative D call: TRBD1 (5 bases). CDR3 length: 13 amino acids. The V gene's germline CDR1 is MNHEY and CDR2 SVGAGI. V dropped 6 bases and J dropped 7 bases, with 10 bases sitting between them. CDR3 protein: CASRGQGNSPLHF. The CDR3 DNA follows: TGTGCCAGCAGGGGGCAGGGAAATTCACCCCTCCACTTT.

The DNA for the CDR3 is TGCGCCAGCACCAGAATACAGGAAGCTCATGGGCAGTTCTTC. Its translation is CASTRIQEAHGQFF. The rearrangement uses TRBV10-1 and TRBJ2-1, with a weak D call TRBD1 (5 bases). Trimming pared 7 bases from V and 12 bases from J, leaving 22 bases between. The CDR3 length is 14 residues. In germline, CDR1 is WNHNN, CDR2 SYGVQD (reference sequence).